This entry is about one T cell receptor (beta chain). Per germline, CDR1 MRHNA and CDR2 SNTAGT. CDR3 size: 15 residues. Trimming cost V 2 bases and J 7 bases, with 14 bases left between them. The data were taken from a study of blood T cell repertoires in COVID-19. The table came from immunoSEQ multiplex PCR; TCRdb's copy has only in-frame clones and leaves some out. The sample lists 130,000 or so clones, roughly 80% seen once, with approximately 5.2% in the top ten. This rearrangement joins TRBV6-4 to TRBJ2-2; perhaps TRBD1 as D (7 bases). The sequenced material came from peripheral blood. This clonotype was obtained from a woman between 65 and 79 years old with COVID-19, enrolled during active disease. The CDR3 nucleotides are TGTGCCAGCAGTGACGGAGGGACAGCGAGCGGGGAGCTGTTTTTT. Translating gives CASSDGGTASGELFF.